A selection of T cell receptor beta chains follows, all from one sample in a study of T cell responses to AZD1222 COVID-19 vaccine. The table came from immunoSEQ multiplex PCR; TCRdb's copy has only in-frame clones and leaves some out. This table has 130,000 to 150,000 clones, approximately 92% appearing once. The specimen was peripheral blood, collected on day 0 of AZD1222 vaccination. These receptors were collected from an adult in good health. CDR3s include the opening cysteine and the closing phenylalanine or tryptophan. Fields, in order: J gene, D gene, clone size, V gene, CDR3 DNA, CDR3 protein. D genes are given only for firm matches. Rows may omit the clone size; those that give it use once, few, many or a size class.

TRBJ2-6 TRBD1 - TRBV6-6 TGTGCCAGCAGCCCAGGGACAGTCGCTGAGTATTCCTCTGGGGCCAACGTCCTGACTTTC CASSPGTVAEYSSGANVLTF
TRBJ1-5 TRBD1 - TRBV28 TGTGCCAGCAGTTTCTCGGACAGGACAAGCAATCAGCCCCAGCATTTT CASSFSDRTSNQPQHF
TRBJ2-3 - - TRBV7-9 TGTGCCAGCAGCTCGGGTGGGATCACAGATACGCAGTATTTT CASSSGGITDTQYF
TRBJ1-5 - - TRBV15 TGTGCCACCAGCAGAGATAGCGCAGACAATAGCAATCAGCCCCAGCATTTT CATSRDSADNSNQPQHF
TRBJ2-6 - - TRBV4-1 TGCGCCAGCAGCCAAGTTTTCCACGGCCCCTTCTCTGGGGCCAACGTCCTGACTTTC CASSQVFHGPFSGANVLTF
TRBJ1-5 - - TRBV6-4 TGTGCCAGACCCGGGCGAACATACTTTGGGGGCAATCAGCCCCAGCATTTT CARPGRTYFGGNQPQHF
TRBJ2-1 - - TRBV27 TGTGCCAGCAGTTGGGTTATGGGGGGAGTGAATGAGCAGTTCTTC CASSWVMGGVNEQFF
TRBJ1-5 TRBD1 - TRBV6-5 TGTGCCAGCAGGGGGCGGACAGGGAGCAATCAGCCCCAGCATTTT CASRGRTGSNQPQHF
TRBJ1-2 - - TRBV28 TGTGCCAGCAGTCAACAGGGAAACTATGGCTACACCTTC CASSQQGNYGYTF
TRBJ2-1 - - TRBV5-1 TGCGCCAGCAGCTTGGGGACAGGGGGCCGCTCTAGCGGGAGGGCAGTTGAGCAGTTCTTC CASSLGTGGRSSGRAVEQFF
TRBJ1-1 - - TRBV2 TGTGCCAGCAAGCCGGGACTGAGGAACACTGAAGCTTTCTTT CASKPGLRNTEAFF
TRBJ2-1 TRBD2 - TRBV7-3 TGTGCCAGCAGCGCCTTTAGCGGGAGGTCATATGAGCAGTTCTTC CASSAFSGRSYEQFF
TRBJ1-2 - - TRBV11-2 TGTGCCAGCAGCCCCAGAGCCGCCGGAGGAGTCCTTAACTATGGCTACACCTTC CASSPRAAGGVLNYGYTF
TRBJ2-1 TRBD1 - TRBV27 TGTGCCAGCAGTTGGACGGGACAGACCCTCTACAATGAGCAGTTCTTC CASSWTGQTLYNEQFF
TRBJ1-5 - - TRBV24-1 TGTGCCACCAGTGGGGCAGGGCGTCATCAGCCCCAGCATTTT CATSGAGRHQPQHF
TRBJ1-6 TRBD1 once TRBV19 TGTGCCAGTAGTCTAACAGGGGATGGTTCACCCCTCCACTTT CASSLTGDGSPLHF
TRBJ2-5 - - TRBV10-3 TGTGCCATCAGTGATGGGACGGAGCAAGAGACCCAGTACTTC CAISDGTEQETQYF
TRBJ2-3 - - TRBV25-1 TGTGCCACTTCTGAGACGGGTCCAGATACGCAGTATTTT CATSETGPDTQYF
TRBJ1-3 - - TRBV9 TGTGCCAGCAGCGTAGAGGGGTATGGAAACACCATATATTTT CASSVEGYGNTIYF
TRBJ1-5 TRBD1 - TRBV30 TGTGCCTGGGGGAACAGGGGGCGCGAACAGCCCCAGCATTTT CAWGNRGREQPQHF
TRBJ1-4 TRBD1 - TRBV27 TGTGCCAGCAGACGGACAGGGGGTTATGAAAAACTGTTTTTT CASRRTGGYEKLFF
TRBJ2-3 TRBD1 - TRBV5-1 TGCGCCAGCAGGAGAGGACAGGGTCACACAGATACGCAGTATTTT CASRRGQGHTDTQYF
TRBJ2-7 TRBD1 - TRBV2 TGTGCCAGCAGCGGGACAGTTCTACCCTACGAGCAGTACTTC CASSGTVLPYEQYF
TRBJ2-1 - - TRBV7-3 TGTGCCAGCAGCTTAACGGACTACAATGAGCAGTTCTTC CASSLTDYNEQFF
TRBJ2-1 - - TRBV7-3 TGTGCCAGCAGCGCAGGGAGGTACAATGAGCAGTTCTTC CASSAGRYNEQFF
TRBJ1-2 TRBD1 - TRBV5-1 TGCGCCAGCACCTCCGGGACAGGGGGCAGGTATGGCTACACCTTC CASTSGTGGRYGYTF
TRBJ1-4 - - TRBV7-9 TGTGCCAGCAGCCTCTCGGGAGTAGGGGAAAAACTGTTTTTT CASSLSGVGEKLFF
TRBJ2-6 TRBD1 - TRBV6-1 TGTGCCAGCAGTGTGACAGGGGGCTCAGGGGCCAACGTCCTGACTTTC CASSVTGGSGANVLTF
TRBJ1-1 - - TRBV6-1 TGTGCCAGCAGTGAAGAAGGACCCTTCCCTGAAGCTTTCTTT CASSEEGPFPEAFF
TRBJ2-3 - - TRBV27 TGTGCCAGCACCCCCAGCCACACAGATACGCAGTATTTT CASTPSHTDTQYF
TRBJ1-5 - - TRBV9 TGTGCCAGCAGCCTAGATGTCGGTCAGCCCCAGCATTTT CASSLDVGQPQHF
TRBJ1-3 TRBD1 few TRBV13 TGTGCCAGCAGCTTAGGACCACAGGGGGCGTCTGGAAACACCATATATTTT CASSLGPQGASGNTIYF
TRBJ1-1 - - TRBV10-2 TGCGCCAGCATTGAGGCGGGCCGTGGGAACACTGAAGCTTTCTTT CASIEAGRGNTEAFF
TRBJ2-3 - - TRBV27 TGTGCCAGCAGTTTATCCCCCCCCTCACTCCGCACACCTGATACGCAGTATTTT CASSLSPPSLRTPDTQYF
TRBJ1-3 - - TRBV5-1 TGCGCCAGCAGCTTGACGAGGGGAGCACTGACTGGAAACACCATATATTTT CASSLTRGALTGNTIYF
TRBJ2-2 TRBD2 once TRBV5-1 TGCGCCAGCAGCTTTGCACGGACTAGCGGAAACACCGGGGAGCTGTTTTTT CASSFARTSGNTGELFF
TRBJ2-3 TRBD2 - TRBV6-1 TGTGCCAGCAGTGAAGCGCGGCTAGCGGGAGCGTCAGATACGCAGTATTTT CASSEARLAGASDTQYF
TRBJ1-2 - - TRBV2 TGTGCCAGCAGTGAAAGGGATGGCTACACCTTC CASSERDGYTF
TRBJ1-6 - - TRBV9 TGTGCCAGCAGCCCAACTGGAGGTTCACCCCTCCACTTT CASSPTGGSPLHF
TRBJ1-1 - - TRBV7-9 TGTGCCAGCAGCGGAAGGGGTGACACTGAAGCTTTCTTT CASSGRGDTEAFF
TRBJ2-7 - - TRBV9 TGTGCCAGCAGCGTAGACCCAGGGTCCCTGGACGAGCAGTACTTC CASSVDPGSLDEQYF
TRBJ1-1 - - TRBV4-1 TGCGCCAGCAGCCAAGCCCCAACAGGGAGAACTGAAGCTTTCTTT CASSQAPTGRTEAFF
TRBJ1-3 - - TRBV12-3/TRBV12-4 TGTGCCAGCAGCCCCTCTGGAAACACCATATATTTT CASSPSGNTIYF
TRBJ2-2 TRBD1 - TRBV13 TGTGCCAGCAGCCTACCCCGGACAGGGCGTACCGGGGAGCTGTTTTTT CASSLPRTGRTGELFF
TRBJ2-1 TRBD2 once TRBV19 TGTGCCAGTAGTATACAGGGGGCAGGAGCGGGAGGGCCGTACAATGAGCAGTTCTTC CASSIQGAGAGGPYNEQFF
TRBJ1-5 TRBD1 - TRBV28 TGTGCCAGCAGTTTATCCGGGACAGGGGCGACTCAGCCCCAGCATTTT CASSLSGTGATQPQHF
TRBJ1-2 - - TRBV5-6 TGTGCCAGCAGCCTCTTTCTCTCGAGCTATGGCTACACCTTC CASSLFLSSYGYTF